At least ten counts were recorded for the clone carrying this T cell receptor (beta chain). Its specificity is unknown. This clone may be a read error of a much larger clone one base away. This sample is part of a study of glioma-infiltrating T cells. V was trimmed by 6 bases and J by 4 bases, leaving 16 bases between them. CDR1 is DFQATT and CDR2 is SNEGSKA in the germline V gene (reference sequence). This CDR3 has 14 amino acids. Study-level findings and limits: Very few CDR3 sequences were shared between tissue and blood.

TCR alpha and beta CDR3 regions were amplified from RNA using iRepertoire nested multiplex PCR. Tissue mRNA or PBMC total RNA, roughly 95-400 ng, went into one-step reverse transcription and amplification. TCRdb reprocessed the multiplex PCR reads via MiXCR and lists one record per CDR3 protein. This table holds around 10,000 distinct CDR3 sequences, approximately 57% found once. The sequenced sample consisted of glioma tissue, nonneoplastic brain tissue, or PBMCs (not recorded which). The rearrangement links TRBV20-1 to TRBJ1-3; no firm D call. The TCR sequence derives from a human donor with low-grade glioma or glioblastoma, undergoing nonglioma brain surgery, or in good health (not recorded which). In nucleotides, the CDR3 is TGCAGTGCCACAGACATAGGCATAGGAAACACCATATATTTT. Amino acid sequence: CSATDIGIGNTIYF.